The following is a T cell receptor (beta chain) sequence with its context. V was cut by 0 bases and J by 1 base, with 6 bases left in between. The CDR3 has 14 amino acids. Looked up from germline, CDR1 is MNHEY and CDR2 is SVGAGI. Only in-frame clones appear in the TCRdb table, and some are missing; sequencing was by immunoSEQ multiplex PCR. The sample comprises tens of thousands of clones, about 91% of which are singletons, and roughly 9% rests with the top ten. This sample is part of a study of T cell changes during pregnancy in multiple sclerosis. The sequence derives from a female donor with multiple sclerosis, enrolled in a pregnancy study. The chain joins TRBV6-5 to TRBJ1-1; D unclear. The sequencing here drew on CD8+ T cells from peripheral blood mononuclear cells, taken after pregnancy. The CDR3 nucleotides are TGTGCCAGCAGTTACTCGAACAAGAACACTGAAGCTTTCTTT. Its translation: CASSYSNKNTEAFF.